This T cell receptor beta chain was identified in a study of metastatic and nonmetastatic thyroid tumors. Overall study: Repertoires were compared across blood and tumor or nodule tissue from malignant and benign thyroid patients.

Trimming pared 1 base from V and 4 bases from J, leaving 13 bases between. Per germline, CDR1 LGHNA and CDR2 YNFKEQ. This CDR3 comprises 15 residues. Study-level points and caveats: Reported TCR beta diversity, measured in blood and tumor, was significantly higher for malignant thyroid tumors than for benign nodules.

By share of the sample, this clone is medium-sized. The antigen remains unidentified. Original processing notes: To classify distant metastasis in papillary thyroid cancer, a model was built from CDR3 differences across clinicopathological groups. TCRdb re-clonotyped the PCR reads via MiXCR. TCRdb, rather than the study authors, made the V and J calls. The sample yields some 6,900 clones, approximately 29% seen once. Every patient underwent thyroid surgery untreated. The sequence was obtained from a female donor with papillary thyroid cancer or a benign thyroid nodule (not recorded which). Some clones in this sample may be carry-over from other donors' samples. This rearrangement joins TRBV4-2 to TRBJ1-2; D perhaps matches TRBD1 (6 bases). The sample was tumor tissue. Here the CDR3 reads CASSQAGAGVYGYTF. The CDR3 DNA is TGTGCCAGCAGCCAAGCTGGGGCAGGGGTCTATGGCTACACCTTC.